This entry features one T cell receptor (gamma chain) sequence. Its antigen is undetermined. Additional DNA sequences in this sample encode the identical CDR3. The template was reverse-transcribed extracted RNA. CDR3 amplicons came from multiplex PCR with pooled V-gene forward and constant-region reverse primers. TCRdb re-processed the multiplex PCR reads using CATT. The sample includes roughly 30,000 gamma-chain clones, roughly a fifth of them seen just once. This CDR3 has 15 amino acids. V dropped 1 base and J dropped 6; count of bases not matched to a gene: 8. The germline V gene has CDR1 EGSNGY and CDR2 YDSYNSKV. These data come from a study of Vδ1+ human thymocytes. Overall study findings and caveats: Thymic TRG and TRD repertoires appeared highly polyclonal. Unlike peripheral blood Vdelta1+ controls, thymic delta-chain sequences included 20% to 25% Vdelta2 and few Vdelta3.

The receptor comes from a boy under two years old who had congenital heart surgery. The gene calls are TRGV2 and TRGJP2. Material for sequencing was Vdelta1+ gamma-delta thymocytes from the thymus. Subset of the sample: FACS-sorted CD3+ TCRalphabeta- TCRVdelta1+ TCRVdelta2- thymocytes. DNA for the CDR3: TGTGCCACCTGGGACGGCCTCGGTGGTGATTGGATCAAGACGTTT. This gives the protein CATWDGLGGDWIKTF.